This T cell receptor beta chain was profiled in a study of T cell clonotyping in hematopoietic cell transplantation (dated by TCRdb to the early 2020s). About the study as a whole: In the study, some 140 blood samples were gathered from 35 consecutive transplant recipients and their related donors. Patients were recruited between September 2015 and January 2017 and followed until September 2020 or death. Findings and caveats that apply to the study as a whole: Overlap with donor repertoires was found for only a small fraction of recipient repertoires, with over 95% found to appear de novo at the given depth. Broader TCR repertoire diversity after transplant was predicted by Inverse Simpson Index values from donors and from recipients before transplant. The sample size was limited and the cells went unsorted, which meant the CD4 and CD8 repertoire contributions could not be told apart. After transplant, TCR diversity in recipients dropped, and pathologically expanded clonotypes increased progressively from day 30 to day 180.

With the immunoSEQ assay, which is a bias-controlled multiplex PCR relying on V- and J-specific primers, TCR beta CDR3 regions were amplified from genomic DNA. A second PCR step added a proprietary barcode and Illumina adapter sequences to the CDR3 amplicons. CDR3 libraries were sequenced on an Illumina MiSeq instrument. The authors' pipeline ran thus. Export and quality control were done with immunoSEQ Analyzer 3.0, while downstream analyses used R Bioconductor and Immunarch. Repertoire metrics were calculated using only productive rearrangements within the normalized downsampled data set. In the normalized cohort, a clonotype counted as pathologically expanded if the clonotype was larger than 5 templates. The Inverse Simpson Index served as the measure of repertoire diversity. To capture all clonotypes, the CMV-specificity analyses were run on the non-normalized data set. TCRdb provides this immuneACCESS table in a form limited to in-frame rearrangements. Some clones are lacking; in checked studies, under half of them reflect an unresolved V gene, and why the rest are absent is not known. Clone size and V and J calls were adopted from that table, with D and trimming inferred from the DNA. This sample has 27,000 or so clones in its table, and under 97% of those were observed once. The ten most abundant clones make up roughly 1.5% of the sample.

Ends trimmed: V by 4 bases, J by 0 bases; bases unmatched to a gene: 6. Including the terminal cysteine and phenylalanine, the CDR3 comprises 16 residues. Only CDR3 DNA is held: 48 bases, read in frame from base 1. Per the germline V gene, SGHDT is the CDR1 and YYEEEE is the CDR2. As to this clone: Its antigen is not yet known. Within one base of it there is no much larger clone, and no base qualities were kept.

Blood samples for TCR beta sequencing were provided by related transplant donors. Nuclei Lysis Solution was used to extract genomic DNA from fresh or cryopreserved unfractionated peripheral blood mononuclear cells. The specimen sequenced was peripheral blood mononuclear cells. Recombination linked TRBV5-6 to TRBJ1-5; TRBD1 lines up with 8 middle nucleotides. This receptor was taken from a man between 45 and 60 years old in good health. Some clones in this sample may be carry-over from other donors' samples. The CDR3 has the sequence CASSLGQEHSNQPQHF. The DNA sequence is given as TGTGCCAGCAGCCTGGGACAGGAACATAGCAATCAGCCCCAGCATTTT.